The next 27 T cell receptor beta chains were all read from a single sample in a study of CD8 T cells in Susac syndrome. The authors reverse transcribed roughly 0.5 to 1 ug RNA with random hexamers. TCRdb reprocessed the immunoSEQ multiplex PCR reads with MiXCR, giving one entry per CDR3 protein. This sample has around 130,000 distinct CDR3 sequences, with about 95% found just once. What was sequenced was CD4+ T cells from PBMCs. All receptors derive from a human donor in good health.

The CDR3 spells CASSPGLARRETQYF. Here the CDR3 DNA reads TGTGCCAGCAGCCCAGGACTAGCCCGGAGGGAGACCCAGTACTTC. This chain connects TRBV14 to TRBJ2-5, with 8 bases that match TRBD2. The CDR3 consists of 15 residues. The germline CDR1 and CDR2 sequences are SGHDN and FVKESK. Trimming at V came to 4 bases and at J to 5 bases, leaving 9 bases not matched to a gene. Supplemented by reference TRBV14 and TRBJ2-5, the full variable domain reads EAGVTQFPSHSVIEKGQTVTLRCDPISGHDNLYWYRRVMGKEIKFLLHFVKESKQDESGMPNNRFLAERTGGTYSTLKVQPAELEDSGVYFCASSPGLARRETQYFGPGTRLLVL.

This sequence joins TRBV28 and TRBJ2-1, with 10 bases that match TRBD1. The germline CDR1 and CDR2 sequences are MDHEN and SYDVKM. The junction had 6 bases not matched to a gene; V was cut back by 4 bases and J by 3 bases. This CDR3 has 16 residues. The CDR3 sequence is CASSSGTGEYYNEQFF. In nucleotides, the CDR3 is TGTGCCAGCAGTTCCGGGACAGGGGAATACTACAATGAGCAGTTCTTC.

The CDR3 region has the DNA TGTGCCAGCAGCTCCGACAGGTGGGGGCAAGAGACCCAGTACTTC. The encoded protein is CASSSDRWGQETQYF. The chain links TRBV7-2 to TRBJ2-5, with D possibly being TRBD1 (6 bases). Germline V lookup: CDR1 SGHTA, CDR2 FQGNSA. V was pared by 4 bases and J by 2 bases, with 14 bases between. The CDR3 length is 15 residues.

The chain employs TRBV28 and TRBJ2-7; D might be TRBD1 or TRBD2, each matching 5 bases. V shed 10 bases and J shed 1 base, with 11 bases lying between them. In germline, CDR1 is MDHEN, CDR2 SYDVKM. This CDR3 has 12 amino acids. CDR3: CATRDGSYEQYF. CDR3 bases: TGTGCCACCCGGGACGGGTCCTACGAGCAGTACTTC.

This rearrangement joins TRBV3-1 to TRBJ2-7, with 7 bases fitting TRBD1. There are 15 residues in the CDR3. Trimming at V came to 3 bases and at J to 0 bases, leaving 5 bases not matched to a gene. Germline lookup yields CDR1 LGHDT and CDR2 YNNKEL (reference sequence). CDR3 sequence (DNA): TGTGCCAGCAGCCAGGCGGCAGGGGGCTCCTACGAGCAGTACTTC. This codes for CASSQAAGGSYEQYF.

This chain uses TRBV7-2 with TRBJ2-1; tentative D call: TRBD2 (6 bases). Trimming took off 6 bases at V and 2 bases at J, with 11 bases between the two ends. The CDR3 is made up of 14 amino acids. Germline values: CDR1 SGHTA, CDR2 FQGNSA. The CDR3 spells CASSWGLAYNEQFF. The CDR3 bases are TGTGCCAGCAGTTGGGGACTGGCCTACAATGAGCAGTTCTTC.

The chain recombines TRBV5-1 with TRBJ2-1; maybe TRBD2 (5 bases). There are 16 residues in the CDR3. In germline, CDR1 is SGHRS, CDR2 YFSETQ. V lost 4 bases and J 0 bases, leaving 14 bases between the germline ends. In DNA, the CDR3 is TGCGCCAGCAGCCCCAGGACTGCAAGCTCCTACAATGAGCAGTTCTTC. It encodes CASSPRTASSYNEQFF.

Written as DNA, the CDR3 is TGCGCCAGCAGCTTAGCGGCCGGGTCCTACAATGAGCAGTTCTTC. It codes for CASSLAAGSYNEQFF. The gene calls are TRBV5-1 and TRBJ2-1, with D possibly being TRBD2 (5 bases). V shed 2 bases and J shed 1 base, with 10 bases lying between them. The CDR3 has 15 residues. The germline V gene has CDR1 SGHRS and CDR2 YFSETQ. Looking up the rest from reference TRBV5-1 and TRBJ2-1 gives the full variable domain: KAGVTQTPRYLIKTRGQQVTLSCSPISGHRSVSWYQQTPGQGLQFLFEYFSETQRNKGNFPGRFSGRQFSNSRSEMNVSTLELGDSALYLCASSLAAGSYNEQFFGPGTRLTVL.

The chain has TRBV24-1 and TRBJ2-3; 11 nucleotides align to TRBD1. Germline assignment: CDR1 KGHDR and CDR2 SFDVKD. The CDR3 covers 18 residues. Losses at the gene ends were 1 base for V and 6 bases for J; bases not matched to a gene: 11. The CDR3 DNA is TGTGCCACCAGTGATTTAGGCGGACAGGGGGCGAAGGGGGATACGCAGTATTTT. Its translation: CATSDLGGQGAKGDTQYF.

The chain links TRBV18 to TRBJ1-1; TRBD1 agrees at 8 bases. The CDR3 length is 13 residues. The germline CDR1 and CDR2 sequences are KGHSH and LQKENI. Trimming at V came to 2 bases and at J to 4 bases, leaving 0 bases not matched to a gene. CDR3 loop: CASSPGQGTEAFF. CDR3 nucleotide sequence: TGTGCCAGCTCACCAGGACAGGGCACTGAAGCTTTCTTT.

The chain employs TRBV6-1 and TRBJ2-1; 11 bases map to TRBD2. CDR3 size: 15 residues. V trimming: 4 bases; J trimming: 4 bases; junction bases outside the gene matches: 3. The germline V gene has CDR1 MNHNS and CDR2 SASEGT. The CDR3 is CASSGASGRYNEQFF. The CDR3 region has the DNA TGTGCCAGCAGTGGGGCTAGCGGGAGGTACAATGAGCAGTTCTTC.

The chain is built from TRBV29-1 and TRBJ2-7; 12 bases line up with TRBD1. CDR1 is SQVTM and CDR2 is ANQGSEA in the germline V gene. The CDR3 extends over 15 amino acids. Losses at the gene ends were 3 bases for V and 1 base for J; bases not matched to a gene: 4. CDR3 residues: CSVDRGQGASYEQYF. The CDR3 DNA is TGCAGCGTTGACCGGGGACAGGGGGCATCCTACGAGCAGTACTTC.

V is TRBV3-1 and J is TRBJ2-7; 7 bases line up with TRBD1. CDR3 size: 15 residues. The V segment lost 1 base and the J segment 3 bases; nucleotides outside the gene matches: 6. The germline V gene has CDR1 LGHDT and CDR2 YNNKEL (reference sequence). The CDR3 DNA is TGTGCCAGCAGCCAAGGACCAGGGGGTATCTACGAGCAGTACTTC. Its translation: CASSQGPGGIYEQYF.

The rearrangement joins TRBV23-1 to TRBJ2-5, with TRBD2 matching over 15 bases. Being an ORF, TRBV23-1 has a function that is uncertain. CDR3 length: 18 amino acids. Unmatched junction bases numbered 10, after V lost 3 bases and J lost 5 bases. CDR3 sequence reads: CASSHHRTSGRALETQYF. CDR3 bases: TGCGCCAGCAGTCATCACCGGACTAGCGGGAGGGCCTTGGAGACCCAGTACTTC.

The chain is built from TRBV19 and TRBJ2-1, with a possible D match to TRBD1 (5 bases). This CDR3 comprises 14 residues. In germline, CDR1 is LNHDA, CDR2 SQIVND (reference sequence). Trimming stripped 5 bases from V and 5 bases from J, with 13 bases between. The CDR3 nucleotides are TGTGCCAGTAGTCATTCAGGGATGGACAATGAGCAGTTCTTC. Protein sequence: CASSHSGMDNEQFF.

The chain couples TRBV10-3 to TRBJ2-7; D unclear. V was trimmed by 4 bases and J by 2 bases, leaving 6 bases between them. The length of the CDR3 is 12 residues. CDR1 ENHRY and CDR2 SYGVKD come from the germline V gene. The CDR3 DNA sequence: TGTGCCATCAGTGGGCCAACCTACGAGCAGTACTTC. Protein product: CAISGPTYEQYF.

This sequence joins TRBV18 and TRBJ2-1; 11 nucleotides line up with TRBD1. Germline CDR1 and CDR2: KGHSH and LQKENI. CDR3 length: 14 amino acids. V lost 3 bases to trimming and J lost 7 bases; unmatched junction nucleotides: 2. CDR3 sequence (DNA): TGTGCCAGCTCACCCGGACAGGGGGCGAATGAGCAGTTCTTC. Amino acid sequence: CASSPGQGANEQFF.

This sequence joins TRBV18 and TRBJ1-3; D gene ambiguous. Looked up from germline, CDR1 is KGHSH and CDR2 is LQKENI. The CDR3 length is 16 residues. V lost 2 bases to trimming and J lost 0 bases, with 11 bases between them. As DNA, the CDR3 is TGTGCCAGCTCACCAGAGAACCGATACTCTGGAAACACCATATATTTT. This encodes CASSPENRYSGNTIYF.

The V gene is TRBV7-9, the J gene TRBJ2-1, with 8 bases fitting TRBD2. V gave up 5 bases and J gave up 7 bases; unmatched junction bases: 10. Germline CDR1 and CDR2: SEHNR and FQNEAQ (reference sequence). This CDR3 has 15 residues. Here the CDR3 reads CASSRRAGEGNEQFF. The CDR3 bases are TGTGCCAGCAGCCGAAGAGCGGGAGAAGGAAATGAGCAGTTCTTC.

V usage is TRBV23-1 and J usage is TRBJ2-3, with D tentatively TRBD1 (6 bases). TRBV23-1 is labeled an ORF, and its function is uncertain. The V gene lost 9 bases and the J gene lost 9 bases, with 19 bases spanning the gap. CDR3 size: 13 residues. The CDR3 here is CARMDSWVPTQYF. CDR3 nucleotide sequence: TGCGCCAGAATGGACAGTTGGGTCCCCACGCAGTATTTT.

V gene TRBV29-1 combines with J gene TRBJ2-1; 12 nucleotides match TRBD2. V gave up 6 bases and J gave up 6 bases; unmatched junction bases: 9. This CDR3 region has 15 residues. Germline loops: CDR1 SQVTM, CDR2 ANQGSEA. The CDR3 nucleotides are TGCAGCGTGGACCTACTAGCGGGAGGATTCAATGAGCAGTTCTTC. The encoded protein is CSVDLLAGGFNEQFF.

The chain couples TRBV4-1 to TRBJ2-4; possibly TRBD1 or TRBD2 for D (5 bases each). The ends were cut back, 0 bases at V and 0 bases at J, with 12 bases in the middle. Germline lookup yields CDR1 MGHRA and CDR2 YSYEKL. The CDR3 spans 17 residues. The CDR3 is CASSQEERGLAKNIQYF. The CDR3, as DNA: TGCGCCAGCAGCCAAGAGGAGAGGGGCCTAGCCAAAAACATTCAGTACTTC.

The chain recombines TRBV5-6 with TRBJ2-2; tentatively, D is TRBD1 (5 bases). The CDR3 contains 15 residues. Per germline, CDR1 SGHDT and CDR2 YYEEEE. V lost 4 bases and J 1 base, leaving 11 bases between the germline ends. The CDR3 DNA follows: TGTGCCAGCAGCATAACAGGAGAGAACACCGGGGAGCTGTTTTTT. Translating gives CASSITGENTGELFF.

The chain has TRBV3-1 and TRBJ1-2, with D hard to call. The length of the CDR3 is 16 residues. The V gene's germline CDR1 is LGHDT and CDR2 YNNKEL (reference sequence). The V end was cut by 8 bases, the J end by 3 bases, with 22 bases between. The DNA of the CDR3 is TGTGCCAGCCCCTTAGGAGCCTCCTCAGCACACTATGGCTACACCTTC. Translation gives CASPLGASSAHYGYTF.

This clonotype was detected once. The chain is built from TRBV9 and TRBJ1-2, with TRBD1 matching 9 bases. The CDR3 is made up of 14 amino acids. Germline V lookup: CDR1 SGDLS, CDR2 YYNGEE. Trimming at V came to 4 bases and at J to 8 bases, leaving 9 bases not matched to a gene. CDR3 DNA sequence: TGTGCCAGCAGCTCCCAAACAGGGGGCCACGGCTACACCTTC. This encodes CASSSQTGGHGYTF.

The chain is built from TRBV28 and TRBJ1-2; the D is unclear. Germline V lookup: CDR1 MDHEN, CDR2 SYDVKM. This CDR3 is built from 12 residues. V shed 2 bases and J shed 4 bases, with 5 bases lying between them. The CDR3 region has the DNA TGTGCCAGCAGTTTAGACCGCTATGGCTACACCTTC. Protein: CASSLDRYGYTF.

This clonotype came up a few times. The V call is TRBV7-9, the J call TRBJ2-2; TRBD2 is a possible D gene (5 bases). Deletions cut 1 base from V and 7 bases from J, with 10 bases between. Germline V lookup: CDR1 SEHNR, CDR2 FQNEAQ (reference sequence). This CDR3 contains 14 residues. CDR3 protein: CASSLVGSGGELFF. CDR3 in DNA: TGTGCCAGCAGCTTAGTTGGGAGCGGCGGGGAGCTGTTTTTT.